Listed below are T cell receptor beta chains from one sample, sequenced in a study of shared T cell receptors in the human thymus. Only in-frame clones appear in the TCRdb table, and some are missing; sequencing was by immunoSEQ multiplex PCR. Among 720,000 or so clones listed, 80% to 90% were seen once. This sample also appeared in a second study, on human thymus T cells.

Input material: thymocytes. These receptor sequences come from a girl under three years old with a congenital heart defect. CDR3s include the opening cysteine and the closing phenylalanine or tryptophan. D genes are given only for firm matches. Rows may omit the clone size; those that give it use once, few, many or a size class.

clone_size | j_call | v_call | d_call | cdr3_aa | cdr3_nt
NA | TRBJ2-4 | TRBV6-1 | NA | CASTPHGEAKNIQYF | TGTGCCAGCACCCCCCACGGGGAGGCCAAAAACATTCAGTACTTC
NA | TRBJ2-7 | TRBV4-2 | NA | CASSQPGTSPYEQYF | TGTGCCAGCAGCCAGCCCGGGACTTCACCCTACGAGCAGTACTTC
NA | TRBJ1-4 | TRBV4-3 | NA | CASSPPLWRGQGQEKLFF | TGCGCCAGCAGCCCCCCGTTGTGGAGAGGGCAGGGGCAAGAAAAACTGTTTTTT
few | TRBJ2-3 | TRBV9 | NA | CASSVGRTDTQYF | TGTGCCAGCAGCGTAGGGAGGACAGATACGCAGTATTTT
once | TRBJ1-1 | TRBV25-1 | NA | CASSDPGHENTEAFF | TGTGCCAGCAGTGATCCGGGACACGAGAACACTGAAGCTTTCTTT
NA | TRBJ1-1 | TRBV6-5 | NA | CASSYRGHEAFF | TGTGCCAGCAGTTACAGGGGACACGAAGCTTTCTTT
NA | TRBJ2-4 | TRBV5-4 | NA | CASSIATVAKNIQYF | TGTGCCAGCAGCATCGCGACAGTAGCCAAAAACATTCAGTACTTC
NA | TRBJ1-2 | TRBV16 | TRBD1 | CASRADRGPGGYTF | TGTGCCAGCAGGGCGGACAGGGGGCCTGGTGGCTACACCTTC
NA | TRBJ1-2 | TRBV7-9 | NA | CASTVQPGRGYNGYTF | TGTGCCAGCACGGTCCAACCCGGGAGGGGATACAATGGCTACACCTTC
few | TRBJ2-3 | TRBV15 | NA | CATREGEADTQYF | TGTGCCACCAGGGAGGGAGAGGCAGATACGCAGTATTTT
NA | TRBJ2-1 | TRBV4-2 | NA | CASSQLGGSYNEQFF | TGTGCCAGCAGCCAGCTAGGGGGCTCCTACAATGAGCAGTTCTTC
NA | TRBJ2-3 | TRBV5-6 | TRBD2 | CASSSGLAGLYDTQYF | TGTGCCAGCAGTTCCGGACTAGCGGGGCTCTACGATACGCAGTATTTT
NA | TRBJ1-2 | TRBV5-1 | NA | CASRMGAAQHLMRGYTF | TGCGCCAGCAGGATGGGGGCAGCACAGCATCTTATGCGGGGCTACACCTTC
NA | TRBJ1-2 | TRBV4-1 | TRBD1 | CASSHPDRGPPGYTF | TGCGCCAGCAGCCACCCTGACAGGGGGCCGCCCGGCTACACCTTC
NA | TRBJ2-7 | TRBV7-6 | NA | CASSLVERYTESGSSDFYEQYF | TGTGCCAGCAGCTTAGTAGAGCGGTATACTGAGTCCGGGTCGTCCGATTTCTACGAGCAGTACTTC
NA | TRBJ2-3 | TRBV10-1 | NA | CASSATVKGTDTQYF | TGCGCCAGCAGCGCGACAGTAAAGGGCACAGATACGCAGTATTTT
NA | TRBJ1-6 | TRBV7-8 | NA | CASSLGRGVDGNSPLHF | TGTGCCAGCAGCTTAGGCCGGGGGGTTGACGGGAATTCACCCCTCCACTTT
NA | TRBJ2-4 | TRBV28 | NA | CASNRGGLAKNIQYF | TGTGCCAGCAACCGCGGCGGATTAGCCAAAAACATTCAGTACTTC
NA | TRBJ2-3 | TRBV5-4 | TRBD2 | CASSPSGRNTDTQYF | TGTGCCAGCAGCCCTAGCGGCCGGAACACAGATACGCAGTATTTT
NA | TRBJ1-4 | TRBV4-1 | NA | CASSQGAVKNEKLFF | TGCGCCAGCAGCCAAGGTGCAGTAAAGAATGAAAAACTGTTTTTT
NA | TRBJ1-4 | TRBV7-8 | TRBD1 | CASSLAGQGRNEKLFF | TGTGCCAGCAGCTTAGCGGGACAGGGGCGGAATGAAAAACTGTTTTTT
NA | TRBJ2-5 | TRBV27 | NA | CASSFFPGETQYF | TGTGCCAGCAGTTTCTTTCCGGGAGAGACCCAGTACTTC
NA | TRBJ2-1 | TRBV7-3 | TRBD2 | CASSPKILAGGPNEQFF | TGTGCCAGCAGCCCCAAGATACTAGCGGGGGGGCCGAACGAGCAGTTCTTC
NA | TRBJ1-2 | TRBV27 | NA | CASRSQGNYGYTF | TGTGCCAGCAGGTCCCAGGGGAACTATGGCTACACCTTC
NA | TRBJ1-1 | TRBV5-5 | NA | CASSPPSWGVSYEAFF | TGTGCCAGCAGCCCGCCTAGTTGGGGGGTCTCGTATGAAGCTTTCTTT
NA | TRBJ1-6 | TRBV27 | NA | CASKHASRTAKPRSSPLHF | TGTGCCAGCAAACACGCGTCTCGGACAGCCAAGCCGCGCTCATCACCCCTCCACTTT
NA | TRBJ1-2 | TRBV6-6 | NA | CASSYSRDRSSGYTF | TGTGCCAGCAGTTACTCGCGGGATCGTTCGAGTGGCTACACCTTC
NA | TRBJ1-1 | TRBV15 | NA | CATSRVGGRGGTEAFF | TGTGCCACCAGCAGAGTCGGGGGGCGCGGAGGAACTGAAGCTTTCTTT
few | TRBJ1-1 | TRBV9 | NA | CASSGTAMNTEAFF | TGTGCCAGCAGCGGAACTGCCATGAACACTGAAGCTTTCTTT
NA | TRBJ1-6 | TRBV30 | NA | CAWSVSSNSPLHF | TGTGCCTGGAGTGTTAGCTCGAATTCACCCCTCCACTTT
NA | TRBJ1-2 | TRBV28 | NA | CASTPVGATNYGYTF | TGTGCCAGCACCCCCGTGGGGGCAACCAACTATGGCTACACCTTC
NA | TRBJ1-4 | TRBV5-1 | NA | CASSLVPDGAYNEKLFF | TGCGCCAGCAGCTTGGTGCCCGACGGAGCGTATAATGAAAAACTGTTTTTT
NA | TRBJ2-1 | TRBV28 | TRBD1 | CASSLCRGTGNPFSDNEQFF | TGTGCCAGCAGTTTATGTCGAGGGACAGGGAACCCCTTCTCTGACAATGAGCAGTTCTTC
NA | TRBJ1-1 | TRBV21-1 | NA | CASSKPPWQSNTEAFF | TGTGCCAGCAGCAAACCCCCATGGCAGTCGAACACTGAAGCTTTCTTT
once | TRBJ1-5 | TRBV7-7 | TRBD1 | CASSNGTDQPQHF | TGTGCCAGCAGCAATGGGACAGATCAGCCCCAGCATTTT
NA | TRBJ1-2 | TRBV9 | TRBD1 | CASSGPQGTYGYTF | TGTGCCAGCAGCGGACCACAGGGGACCTATGGCTACACCTTC
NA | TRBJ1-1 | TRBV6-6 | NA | CASSYSIWRGEAFF | TGTGCCAGCAGTTACTCGATATGGAGGGGTGAAGCTTTCTTT
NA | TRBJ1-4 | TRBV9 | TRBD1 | CASSLKTGGTNEKLFF | TGTGCCAGCAGCCTGAAGACAGGGGGCACTAATGAAAAACTGTTTTTT